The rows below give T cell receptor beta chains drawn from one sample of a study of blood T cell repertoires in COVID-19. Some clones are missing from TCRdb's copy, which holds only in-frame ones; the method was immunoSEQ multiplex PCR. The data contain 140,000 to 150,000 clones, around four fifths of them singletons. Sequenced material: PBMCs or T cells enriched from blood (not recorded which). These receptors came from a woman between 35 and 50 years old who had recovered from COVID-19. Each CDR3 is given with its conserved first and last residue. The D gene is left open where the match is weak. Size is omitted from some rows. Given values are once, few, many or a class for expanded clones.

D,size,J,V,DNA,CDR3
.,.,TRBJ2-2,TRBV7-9,TGTGCCAGCACCTTGGGTGCGACCGGGGAGCTGTTTTTT,CASTLGATGELFF
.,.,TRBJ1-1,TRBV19,TGTGCCAGTAGTACCAATCGAGGGACTAAAAGTGGGGGCACTGAAGCTTTCTTT,CASSTNRGTKSGGTEAFF
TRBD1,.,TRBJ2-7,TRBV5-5,TGTGCCAGCAGCCCGGGTCTGGGACAGGGCTCCTACGAGCAGTACTTC,CASSPGLGQGSYEQYF
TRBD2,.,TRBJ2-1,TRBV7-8,TGTGCCAGCAGCTATAGCGGGAGGCCTGAGCAGTTCTTC,CASSYSGRPEQFF
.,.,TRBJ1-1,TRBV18,TGTGCCAGCTCACCCACAGTAAGAACTGAAGCTTTCTTT,CASSPTVRTEAFF
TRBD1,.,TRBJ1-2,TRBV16,TGTGCCAGCAGCCAATCGGGTCCAGGGGGAAGTCATGGTGACTCGCGCTATGGCTACACCTTC,CASSQSGPGGSHGDSRYGYTF
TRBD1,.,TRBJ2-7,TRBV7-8,TGTGCCAGCAGCCCCCACGGCGGGACAGGCTACGAGCAGTACTTC,CASSPHGGTGYEQYF
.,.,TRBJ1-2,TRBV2,TGTGCCAGCAGTTTTCGGGGGTTCAACTATGGCTACACCTTC,CASSFRGFNYGYTF
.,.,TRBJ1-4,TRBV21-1,TGTGCCAGCAGCAGGAGGGGAACTAATGAAAAACTGTTTTTT,CASSRRGTNEKLFF
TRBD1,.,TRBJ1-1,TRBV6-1,TGTGCCAGCAGTGAAGATTCAGGGGGCGCCACTGAAGCTTTCTTT,CASSEDSGGATEAFF
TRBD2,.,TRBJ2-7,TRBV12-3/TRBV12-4,TGTGCCCCGGCGGGGGGAGGGCCGAACGAGCAGTACTTC,CAPAGGGPNEQYF
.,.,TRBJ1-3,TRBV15,TGTGCCACCAGCAGAGGGACAGCTGGAAACACCATATATTTT,CATSRGTAGNTIYF
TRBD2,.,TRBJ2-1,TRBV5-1,TGCGCCAGCAGCTTGGGAGGGACTAGCGGACCCTACAATGAGCAGTTCTTC,CASSLGGTSGPYNEQFF
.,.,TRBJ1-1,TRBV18,TGTGCCAGCTCTTCGATCGGGGACACTGAAGCTTTCTTT,CASSSIGDTEAFF
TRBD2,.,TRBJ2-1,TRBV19,TGTGCCAGTAGTCTAACTAGCGGGATTGGCAATGAGCAGTTCTTC,CASSLTSGIGNEQFF
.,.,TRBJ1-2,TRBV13,TGTGCCAGCAGCCTGGCGGAGGAACCTTACTATGGCTACACCTTC,CASSLAEEPYYGYTF
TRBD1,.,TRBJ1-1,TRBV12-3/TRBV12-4,TGTGCCAGCAGTCGGGGGACAGTTTTCTTT,CASSRGTVFF
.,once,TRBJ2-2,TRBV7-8,TGTGCCAGCAGCTTAGGGGTTTGGGGCGGAGCCACCGGGGAGCTGTTTTTT,CASSLGVWGGATGELFF
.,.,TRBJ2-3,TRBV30,TGTGCCTGGAGTGGGACAAGCTTAAGCACAGATACGCAGTATTTT,CAWSGTSLSTDTQYF
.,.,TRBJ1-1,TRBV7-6,TGTGCCAGCAGCGCGAGGGACTACACTGAAGCTTTCTTT,CASSARDYTEAFF
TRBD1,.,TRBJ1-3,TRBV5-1,TGCGCCAGCAGCTTGGAGGGGGCTTTTGGAAACACCATATATTTT,CASSLEGAFGNTIYF
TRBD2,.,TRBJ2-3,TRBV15,TGTGCCACCAGCAAACTCCTGGCGGGAGTATCAGATACGCAGTATTTT,CATSKLLAGVSDTQYF
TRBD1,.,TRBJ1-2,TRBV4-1,TGCGCCAGCAGCCAAGCCGGGACAGGGGGCCATAAAAGTGGCTACACCTTC,CASSQAGTGGHKSGYTF
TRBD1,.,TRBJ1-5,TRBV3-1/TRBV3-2,TGTGCCAGCAGCCCTGGGACAGGGTTTCAGCCCCAGCATTTT,CASSPGTGFQPQHF
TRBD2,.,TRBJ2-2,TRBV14,TGTGCCAGCAGCCCGCCCCGCTCTAGCGGGGGGGCCCTCGGGGAGCTGTTTTTT,CASSPPRSSGGALGELFF
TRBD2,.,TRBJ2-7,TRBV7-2,TGTGCCAGCAGCTCACCCGGGAGGATTTACGAGCAGTACTTC,CASSSPGRIYEQYF
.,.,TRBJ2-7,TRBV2,TGTGCCAGCAGTGAGGACAGTCCTGTAAGCTCCTACGAGCAGTACTTC,CASSEDSPVSSYEQYF
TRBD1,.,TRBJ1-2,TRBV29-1,TGCAGCGTTGCGGGACAGGATTATGGCTACACCTTC,CSVAGQDYGYTF
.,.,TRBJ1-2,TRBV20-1,TGCAGTGCTAGTAGTGCTACAGGGACCCTATATGGCTACACCTTC,CSASSATGTLYGYTF
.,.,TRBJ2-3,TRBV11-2,TGTGCCAGCAGCTTTGACTTCCGCACAGATACGCAGTATTTT,CASSFDFRTDTQYF
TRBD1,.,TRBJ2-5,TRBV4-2,TGTGCCAGCAGCAAGACAGGGTTACAAGAGACCCAGTACTTC,CASSKTGLQETQYF
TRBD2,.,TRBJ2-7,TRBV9,TGTGCCAGCAGCGTAGGAGTTAGCGGGCACGTATACGAGCAGTACTTC,CASSVGVSGHVYEQYF
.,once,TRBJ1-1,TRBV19,TGTGCCAGTAGCGCAGGGACTGAAGCTTTCTTT,CASSAGTEAFF
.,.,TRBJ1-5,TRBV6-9,TGTGCCAGCATACCCGGGTATAGCAATCAGCCCCAGCATTTT,CASIPGYSNQPQHF
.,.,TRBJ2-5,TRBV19,TGTGCCAGTAGTATGACAGCCTCCCAAGAGACCCAGTACTTC,CASSMTASQETQYF
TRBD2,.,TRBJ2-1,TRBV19,TGTGCCAGTAGTATTGGGCCTAGCGGGTCAAACTACAATGAGCAGTTCTTC,CASSIGPSGSNYNEQFF
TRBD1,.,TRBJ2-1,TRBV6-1,TGTGCCAGCAGTGAAGGAGGATGGGACAGGGGCAATGAGCAGTTCTTC,CASSEGGWDRGNEQFF